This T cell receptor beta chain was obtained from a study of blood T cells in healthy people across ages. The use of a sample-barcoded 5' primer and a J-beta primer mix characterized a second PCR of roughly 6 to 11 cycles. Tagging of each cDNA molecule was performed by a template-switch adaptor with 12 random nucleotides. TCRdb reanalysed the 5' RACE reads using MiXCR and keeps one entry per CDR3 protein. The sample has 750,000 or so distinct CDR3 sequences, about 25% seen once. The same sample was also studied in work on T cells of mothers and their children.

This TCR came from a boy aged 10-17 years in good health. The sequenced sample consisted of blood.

The CDR3 reads CAISGGLIYEQYF. Written as DNA, the CDR3 is TGTGCCATCAGTGGCGGCTTGATCTACGAGCAGTACTTC. This sequence joins TRBV10-3 and TRBJ2-7; D unclear. The CDR3 covers 13 residues. V lost 4 bases, J lost 3 bases, and 10 bases lay in between. Looked up from germline, CDR1 is ENHRY and CDR2 is SYGVKD.